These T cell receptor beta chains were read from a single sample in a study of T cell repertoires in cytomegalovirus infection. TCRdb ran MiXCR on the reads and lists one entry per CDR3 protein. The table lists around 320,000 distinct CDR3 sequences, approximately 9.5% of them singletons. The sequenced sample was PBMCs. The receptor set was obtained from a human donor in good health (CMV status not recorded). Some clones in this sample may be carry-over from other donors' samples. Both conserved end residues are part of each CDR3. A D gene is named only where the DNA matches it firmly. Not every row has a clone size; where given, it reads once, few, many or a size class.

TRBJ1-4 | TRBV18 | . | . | CASSPQEGREKLFF | TGTGCCAGCTCACCACAAGAGGGCCGGGAAAAACTGTTTTTT
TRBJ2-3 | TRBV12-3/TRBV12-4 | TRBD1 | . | CASRRTGSTDTQYF | TGTGCCAGCAGACGGACAGGCAGCACAGATACGCAGTATTTT
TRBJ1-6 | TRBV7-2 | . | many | CASSLGLSYNSPLHF | TGTGCCAGCAGCCTCGGCCTCTCCTATAATTCACCCCTCCACTTT
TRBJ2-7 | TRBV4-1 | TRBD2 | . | CASSQAIGTSGAYEQYF | TGCGCCAGCAGCCAAGCGATCGGGACTAGCGGTGCCTACGAGCAGTACTTC
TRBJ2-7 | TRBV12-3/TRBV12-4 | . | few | CASSLVRAATYEQYF | TGTGCCAGCAGTTTAGTCCGAGCAGCTACCTACGAGCAGTACTTC
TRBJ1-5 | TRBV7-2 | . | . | CTSSPTGSQPQHF | TGTACCAGCAGCCCCACAGGGAGCCAGCCCCAGCATTTT
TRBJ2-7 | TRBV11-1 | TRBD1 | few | CASTLQGARGEQYF | TGTGCCAGCACCCTACAGGGGGCTAGAGGCGAGCAGTACTTC
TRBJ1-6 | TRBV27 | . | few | CASSPRGSSYNSPLHF | TGTGCCAGCAGCCCAAGGGGGAGCTCCTATAATTCACCCCTCCACTTT
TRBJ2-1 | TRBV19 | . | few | CASSIGRGPTYNEQFF | TGTGCCAGTAGTATAGGCAGGGGACCTACCTACAATGAGCAGTTCTTC
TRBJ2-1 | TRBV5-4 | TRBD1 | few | CASSFGDRNNEQFF | TGTGCCAGCAGCTTTGGGGACAGGAACAATGAGCAGTTCTTC
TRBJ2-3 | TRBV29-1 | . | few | CSVGREGTDTQYF | TGCAGCGTGGGACGGGAAGGCACAGATACGCAGTATTTT
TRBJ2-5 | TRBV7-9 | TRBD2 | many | CASSQTSWVTQYF | TGTGCCAGCAGCCAGACTAGCTGGGTTACCCAGTACTTC
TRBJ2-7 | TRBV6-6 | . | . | CASSTGTRNYEQYF | TGTGCCAGCAGTACCGGGACGCGTAACTACGAGCAGTACTTC
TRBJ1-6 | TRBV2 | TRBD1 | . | CASTPRTGRNSPLHF | TGTGCCAGCACTCCAAGGACAGGGCGGAATTCACCCCTCCACTTT
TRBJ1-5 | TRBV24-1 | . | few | CATSSGPLWPQHF | TGTGCCACCAGCTCGGGTCCCCTATGGCCCCAGCATTTT
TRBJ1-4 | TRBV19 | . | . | CASGRTTNEKLFF | TGTGCCAGTGGTCGAACAACTAATGAAAAACTGTTTTTT
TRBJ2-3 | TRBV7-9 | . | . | CASSLEVVGDTQYF | TGTGCCAGCAGCTTAGAGGTGGTGGGAGATACGCAGTATTTT
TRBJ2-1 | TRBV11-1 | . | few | CASSLPPILSYNEQFF | TGTGCCAGCAGCTTACCACCAATTTTAAGCTACAATGAGCAGTTCTTC
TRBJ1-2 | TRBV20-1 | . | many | CSAIPQGSYGYTF | TGCAGTGCTATCCCCCAGGGGTCCTATGGCTACACCTTC
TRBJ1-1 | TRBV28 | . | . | CASSPPGTNTEAFF | TGTGCCAGCAGTCCACCAGGAACCAACACTGAAGCTTTCTTT
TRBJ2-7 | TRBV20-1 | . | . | CSARAPSAYEQYF | TGCAGTGCTAGAGCCCCCAGTGCCTACGAGCAGTACTTC
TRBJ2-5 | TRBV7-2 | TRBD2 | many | CASSLYGGDQETQYF | TGTGCCAGCAGCTTATACGGGGGGGACCAAGAGACCCAGTACTTC
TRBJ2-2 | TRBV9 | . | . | CASKVSVDTGELFF | TGTGCCAGCAAAGTGAGTGTGGACACCGGGGAGCTGTTTTTT
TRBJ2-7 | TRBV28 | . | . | CASSPPGQGHIDEQYF | TGTGCCAGCAGCCCCCCCGGGCAGGGTCATATCGACGAGCAGTACTTC
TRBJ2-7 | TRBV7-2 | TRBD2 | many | CASSSLGGTSGRAREQYF | TGTGCCAGCAGCTCTCTGGGTGGGACTAGCGGGAGGGCCCGGGAGCAGTACTTC
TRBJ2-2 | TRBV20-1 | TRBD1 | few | CSARDRQGTNTGELFF | TGCAGTGCTAGAGACAGACAGGGTACCAACACCGGGGAGCTGTTTTTT